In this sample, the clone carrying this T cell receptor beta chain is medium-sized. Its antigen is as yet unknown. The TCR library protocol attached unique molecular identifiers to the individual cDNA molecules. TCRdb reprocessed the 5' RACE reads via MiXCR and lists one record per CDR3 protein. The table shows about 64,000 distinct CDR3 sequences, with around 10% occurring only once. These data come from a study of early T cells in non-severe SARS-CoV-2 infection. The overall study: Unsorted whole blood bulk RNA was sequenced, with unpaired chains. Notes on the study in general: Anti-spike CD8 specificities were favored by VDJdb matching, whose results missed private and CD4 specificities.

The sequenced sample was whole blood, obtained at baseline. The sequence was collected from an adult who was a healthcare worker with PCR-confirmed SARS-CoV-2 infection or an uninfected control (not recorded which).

CDR3 sequence: CASSLETGMGKLFF. CDR3 in DNA: TGTGCCAGCAGTTTAGAGACCGGAATGGGAAAACTGTTTTTT. The J gene is TRBJ1-4, the V gene TRBV27; D is uncertain. Germline CDR1 and CDR2: MNHEY and SMNVEV (reference sequence). The CDR3 consists of 14 residues. Trimming shortened V by 2 bases and J by 10 bases, and 14 bases separated the two germline ends.